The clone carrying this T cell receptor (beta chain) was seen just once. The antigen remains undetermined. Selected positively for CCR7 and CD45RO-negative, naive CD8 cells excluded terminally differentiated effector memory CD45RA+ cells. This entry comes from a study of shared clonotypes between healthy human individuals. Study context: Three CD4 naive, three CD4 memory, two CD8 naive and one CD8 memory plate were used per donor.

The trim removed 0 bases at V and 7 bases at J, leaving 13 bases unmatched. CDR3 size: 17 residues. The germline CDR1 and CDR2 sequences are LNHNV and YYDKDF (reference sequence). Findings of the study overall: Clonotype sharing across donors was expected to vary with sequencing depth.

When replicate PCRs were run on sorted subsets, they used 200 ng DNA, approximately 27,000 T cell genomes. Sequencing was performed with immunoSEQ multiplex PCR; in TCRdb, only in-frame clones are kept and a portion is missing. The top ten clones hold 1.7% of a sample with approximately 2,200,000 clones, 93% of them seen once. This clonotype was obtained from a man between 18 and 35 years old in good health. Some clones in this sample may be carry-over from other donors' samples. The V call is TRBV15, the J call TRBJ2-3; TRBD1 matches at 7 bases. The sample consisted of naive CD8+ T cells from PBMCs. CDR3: CATSRDRRSGGRYTQYF. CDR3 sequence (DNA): TGTGCCACCAGCAGAGATCGGAGGTCAGGGGGTCGTTATACGCAGTATTTT.